This T cell receptor (beta chain) was obtained from a study of shared clonotypes between healthy human individuals. CDR1 is SNHLY, CDR2 FYNNEI, per germline. The CDR3 spans 11 residues. Trimming removed 8 bases from V and 4 bases from J, with 5 bases in between. Only in-frame clones appear in the TCRdb table, and some are missing; sequencing was by immunoSEQ multiplex PCR. This sample has about 2.4 million clones, with roughly 93% found just once. Details on this clone: Its antigen remains unknown.

Study-level findings and limits: Owing to a small donor count, the genetic and exposure-history diversity represented was limited.

The clonotype was recovered from a man aged 18-30 years in good health. Some clones in this sample may be carry-over from other donors' samples. Sequenced: naive CD4+ T cells from PBMCs. Subset reported: CD45RA+ positively selected. This rearrangement joins TRBV2 to TRBJ1-4; no firm D call. The CDR3 DNA sequence: TGTGCCAGCGGGAGTAATGAAAAACTGTTTTTT. Residues: CASGSNEKLFF.